These 7 T cell receptor beta chains were sequenced from one sample in a study of blood T cell repertoires in COVID-19. Sequencing was performed with immunoSEQ multiplex PCR; in TCRdb, only in-frame clones are kept and a portion is missing. The table records roughly 300,000 clones, roughly 86% of them present only once. The sequenced sample was peripheral blood. The receptors shown here come from a woman aged 25-40 years with COVID-19, enrolled during active disease.

This chain links TRBV10-2 with TRBJ2-5; TRBD2 matches at 13 bases. The junction had 7 bases not matched to a gene; V was cut back by 4 bases and J by 5 bases. Germline V CDR1 and CDR2: WSHSY, SAAADI. This CDR3 spans 16 amino acids. The CDR3 loop is CASSGTSGGVGETQYF. The CDR3 coding sequence is TGCGCCAGCAGTGGTACTAGCGGGGGGGTCGGGGAGACCCAGTACTTC.

The rearrangement uses TRBV2 and TRBJ2-7; 13 bases match TRBD2. V lost 9 bases to trimming and J lost 0 bases; unmatched junction nucleotides: 5. This CDR3 has 15 amino acids. Per germline, CDR1 SNHLY and CDR2 FYNNEI. Written as DNA, the CDR3 is TGTGCCAGTTTTACTAGCGGGGGGGTCTCCTACGAGCAGTACGTC. This translates into CASFTSGGVSYEQYV.

This chain connects TRBV24-1 to TRBJ2-5, with D tentatively TRBD1 (5 bases). V lost 3 bases and J lost 5, with 15 bases in between. Per germline, CDR1 KGHDR and CDR2 SFDVKD. The CDR3 spans 15 residues. The DNA for the CDR3 is TGTGCCACCAGTGATAGCAGGGTTCTGGAGGAGACCCAGTACTTC. Translating gives CATSDSRVLEETQYF.

The chain links TRBV18 to TRBJ1-1; perhaps TRBD1 as D (5 bases). Germline V CDR1 and CDR2: KGHSH, LQKENI. The CDR3 covers 15 residues. The V end lost 3 bases, the J end lost 2 bases, and 13 bases lay between the germline ends. The CDR3 is CASSPGGTVNTEAFF. CDR3 nucleotides: TGTGCCAGCTCACCCGGAGGGACCGTTAACACTGAAGCTTTCTTT.

The chain has TRBV6-2 or TRBV6-3 and TRBJ2-7, with a possible D match to TRBD2 (5 bases). V shed 0 bases and J shed 6 bases, with 18 bases lying between them. The CDR3 extends over 16 amino acids. Germline V CDR1 and CDR2: MNHEY, SVGEGT. CDR3 sequence (DNA): TGTGCCAGCAGTTACTCGATCCTGGCCGGGATCTTCGAGCAGTACTTC. Encoded protein: CASSYSILAGIFEQYF.

The chain uses TRBV4-1 and TRBJ2-3, with TRBD2 matching 12 bases. The CDR3 consists of 14 residues. Germline trimming cut 4 bases from V and 6 bases from J; bases unmatched to any gene: 2. The V gene's germline CDR1 is MGHRA and CDR2 YSYEKL. The CDR3 region is CASSPGTSGDTQYF. In DNA, the CDR3 is TGCGCCAGCAGCCCCGGGACTAGCGGGGATACGCAGTATTTT.

The chain joins TRBV19 to TRBJ1-4; 7 bases align to TRBD1. Germline lookup yields CDR1 LNHDA and CDR2 SQIVND (reference sequence). The CDR3 is made up of 13 amino acids. The J segment lost 3 bases and the V segment lost 10 bases, leaving 5 bases of the junction unmatched. The CDR3 DNA reads TGTGCCACCGGGGACAGCCCTAATGAAAAACTGTTTTTT. It translates to CATGDSPNEKLFF.